This T cell receptor beta chain was recorded in a study of cytomegalovirus exposure and HLA in healthy donors. Use of 60 Vbeta and 13 Jbeta primers characterized the PCR. Sequencing used immunoSEQ multiplex PCR; TCRdb keeps in-frame clones, though not all of them. The sample shows approximately 150,000 clones, around a tenth of them seen only once. The CDR3 consists of 14 residues. The germline CDR1 and CDR2 sequences are MDHEN and SYDVKM. The V end was cut by 4 bases, the J end by 4 bases, with 11 bases between. Sequenced: PBMCs. This chain links TRBV28 with TRBJ1-3, with a possible D match to TRBD1 (5 bases). The clonotype comes from a male donor in good health and CMV-seronegative. CDR3: CASSSPGQGNTIYF. CDR3 nucleotides: TGTGCCAGCAGTTCCCCCGGACAAGGAAACACCATATATTTT.